One sample yielded the 22 T cell receptor beta chains listed below, sequenced in a study of glioma-infiltrating T cells after dendritic cell vaccination. The table came from immunoSEQ multiplex PCR; TCRdb's copy has only in-frame clones and leaves some out. This table holds around 96,000 clones, around three quarters found once. Sequences were derived from blood, sampled before dendritic cell vaccination. The receptor source for this set is a human donor with glioblastoma.

This chain uses TRBV6-5 with TRBJ2-2, with TRBD1 matching 9 bases. The V and J ends lost 6 bases and 8 bases, in that order; junction bases with no gene match: 7. Germline CDR1 MNHEY, CDR2 SVGAGI. The CDR3 runs 14 residues. Here the CDR3 DNA reads TGTGCCAGCAGCCGACAGGGGGATCTGGGGGAGCTGTTTTTT. Its protein product is CASSRQGDLGELFF.

The DNA of the CDR3 is TGTGCCAGCAGCTTAGAATTTCCCCTCTCCTATAATTCACCCCTCCACTTT. It codes for CASSLEFPLSYNSPLHF. The J gene is TRBJ1-6, the V gene TRBV7-8, with unresolved D. Germline CDR1 is SGHVS and CDR2 is FQNEAQ. Trimming shortened V by 1 base and J by 0 bases, and 10 bases separated the two germline ends. The CDR3 is 17 residues long.

This chain's CDR3 is CSVGDRGNYGYTF. Written as DNA, the CDR3 is TGCAGCGTAGGGGACAGGGGGAATTATGGCTACACCTTC. The V and J genes are TRBV29-1 and TRBJ1-2; 11 positions agree with TRBD1. Per germline, CDR1 SQVTM and CDR2 ANQGSEA. V was clipped by 6 bases and J by 5 bases; unmatched bases: 5. The CDR3 runs 13 residues.

This chain links TRBV30 with TRBJ2-1, with a tentative D call TRBD2 (7 bases). The CDR3 length is 13 residues. The ends were cut back, 8 bases at V and 4 bases at J, with 15 bases in the middle. Germline V gene data show CDR1 as GTSNPN and CDR2 as SVGIG (reference sequence). As DNA, the CDR3 is TGTGCCGGGGGGGGGCTAGAATACAATGAGCAGTTCTTC. Protein: CAGGGLEYNEQFF.

This rearrangement joins TRBV28 to TRBJ1-3; no clear D. There are 18 residues in the CDR3. V was clipped by 1 base and J by 0 bases, with 16 bases between them. The germline V gene has CDR1 MDHEN and CDR2 SYDVKM. The CDR3 here is CASSLFAAPGISGNTIYF. The CDR3 DNA sequence: TGTGCCAGCAGTTTATTCGCGGCGCCGGGGATCTCTGGAAACACCATATATTTT.

The chain combines TRBV5-1 with TRBJ2-1; tentatively, D is TRBD2 (6 bases). Germline assignment: CDR1 SGHRS and CDR2 YFSETQ. V was cut by 4 bases and J by 6 bases, with 17 bases left in between. The CDR3 is 15 amino acids. The CDR3 region is CASSPRGDWSNEQFF. The DNA of the CDR3 is TGCGCCAGCAGCCCCCGCGGGGACTGGTCCAATGAGCAGTTCTTC.

This sequence joins TRBV9 and TRBJ1-1, with a tentative D call TRBD1 (5 bases). Germline CDR1 and CDR2: SGDLS and YYNGEE. The V gene lost 3 bases and the J gene lost 5 bases, with 17 bases spanning the gap. CDR3 length: 15 amino acids. This CDR3 reads CASSALGQGSTEAFF. CDR3 sequence (DNA): TGTGCCAGCAGCGCCCTGGGGCAGGGTTCAACTGAAGCTTTCTTT.

The CDR3: CASSFSVNNGYTF. As DNA, the CDR3 is TGTGCCAGCAGTTTCTCAGTAAATAATGGCTACACCTTC. This chain connects TRBV28 to TRBJ1-2, with D hard to call. There are 13 residues in the CDR3. CDR1 and CDR2 (germline): MDHEN, SYDVKM. Trimming took 3 bases from V and 6 from J, leaving 11 bases between them.

The rearrangement uses TRBV30 and TRBJ1-2, with no clear D. Between the trimmed V and J ends, which lost 0 bases and 4 bases, there was a span of 9 bases. The CDR3 extends over 13 amino acids. CDR1 and CDR2 (germline): GTSNPN, SVGIG (reference sequence). CDR3 in DNA: TGTGCCTGGAGTGTTGGCAATGTCTATGGCTACACCTTC. Translating gives CAWSVGNVYGYTF.

The chain joins TRBV25-1 to TRBJ1-2, with no clear D. The CDR3 has 12 residues. V was pared by 10 bases and J by 1 base, with 10 bases between. CDR1 is MGHDK and CDR2 is SYGVNS in the germline V gene. CDR3 nucleotide sequence: TGTGCCACCAACAGCTATAACTATGGCTACACCTTC. Translation: CATNSYNYGYTF.

This clone was found once. The chain uses TRBV5-1 and TRBJ2-5; TRBD2 matches at 9 bases. Germline CDR1 is SGHRS and CDR2 is YFSETQ. After removal of 7 bases from V and 1 base from J, the junction contained 8 bases not matched to a gene. The CDR3 spans 15 residues. The DNA of the CDR3 is TGCGCCAGCCGCAGGATAGCGGGGGCCCAAGAGACCCAGTACTTC. Amino acids: CASRRIAGAQETQYF. The full variable domain, with the rest looked up from reference TRBV5-1 and TRBJ2-5, is KAGVTQTPRYLIKTRGQQVTLSCSPISGHRSVSWYQQTPGQGLQFLFEYFSETQRNKGNFPGRFSGRQFSNSRSEMNVSTLELGDSALYLCASRRIAGAQETQYFGPGTRLLVL.

The J gene is TRBJ2-1, the V gene TRBV5-1; 11 nucleotides match TRBD2. V was clipped by 0 bases and J by 6 bases; unmatched bases: 8. Germline CDR1 is SGHRS and CDR2 is YFSETQ. The CDR3 length is 17 residues. CDR3 nucleotide sequence: TGCGCCAGCAGCTTGGCCAAGTCTAGCGGGGGGTTCAATGAGCAGTTCTTC. Translation: CASSLAKSSGGFNEQFF.

The chain carries TRBV5-1 and TRBJ1-4; the D is unclear. The CDR3 runs 16 residues. Trimming stripped 1 base from V and 5 bases from J, with 15 bases between. In germline, CDR1 is SGHRS, CDR2 YFSETQ. As DNA, the CDR3 is TGCGCCAGCAGCTTGCCCTCCGGGTTTAAAAATGAAAAACTGTTTTTT. It yields the protein CASSLPSGFKNEKLFF. Full variable domain (rest looked up from reference TRBV5-1 and TRBJ1-4): KAGVTQTPRYLIKTRGQQVTLSCSPISGHRSVSWYQQTPGQGLQFLFEYFSETQRNKGNFPGRFSGRQFSNSRSEMNVSTLELGDSALYLCASSLPSGFKNEKLFFGSGTQLSVL.

In its sample, this clone was seen once. The chain recombines TRBV28 with TRBJ1-2, with a tentative D call TRBD1 (5 bases). Germline V gives CDR1 MDHEN, CDR2 SYDVKM. The CDR3 totals 15 residues. Trimming stripped 3 bases from V and 7 bases from J, with 18 bases between. CDR3 protein: CASSLGLDLTGGYTF. As DNA, the CDR3 is TGTGCCAGCAGTTTGGGACTGGACCTTACAGGTGGCTACACCTTC.

This clone occurred once. The chain couples TRBV18 to TRBJ1-2, with TRBD1 identical over 7 bases. Germline V gene sequence: CDR1 KGHSH, CDR2 LQKENI. The CDR3 totals 13 residues. Trimming removed 5 bases from V and 8 bases from J; junction bases left unmatched: 8. CDR3 sequence reads: CASSAFTGEGYTF. The CDR3 bases are TGTGCCAGCTCAGCGTTTACAGGGGAAGGCTACACCTTC.

This chain connects TRBV7-3 to TRBJ2-5; 10 nucleotides match TRBD2. V trimming: 2 bases; J trimming: 1 base; junction bases outside the gene matches: 4. The germline V gene has CDR1 SGHTA and CDR2 FQGTGA. This CDR3 comprises 16 residues. CDR3 region: CASSLGSGGSQETQYF. CDR3 nucleotide sequence: TGTGCCAGCAGCTTAGGTAGCGGGGGGTCCCAAGAGACCCAGTACTTC.

The chain uses TRBV19 and TRBJ1-2; tentatively, D is TRBD1 (6 bases). Looked up from germline, CDR1 is LNHDA and CDR2 is SQIVND (reference sequence). Trimming shortened V by 4 bases and J by 0 bases, and 12 bases separated the two germline ends. The CDR3 contains 15 residues. CDR3 protein: CASSTRQATNYGYTF. CDR3 DNA sequence: TGTGCCAGTAGTACTAGACAGGCCACTAACTATGGCTACACCTTC.

The V call is TRBV7-8, the J call TRBJ1-1; no clear D gene. Looked up from germline, CDR1 is SGHVS and CDR2 is FQNEAQ. This CDR3 comprises 16 residues. Trimming took off 2 bases at V and 2 bases at J, with 15 bases between the two ends. The CDR3 DNA is TGTGCCAGCAGCTTAATCTCCTTTGCAGGCAACACTGAAGCTTTCTTT. Its translation is CASSLISFAGNTEAFF.

Regarding this clone: At one of its ends the junction is not consistent with the germline gene, which may arise from a read error. This sample also contains other DNA sequences that code for the same CDR3. This rearrangement joins TRBV6-1 to TRBJ2-3, with D perhaps TRBD2 (6 bases). The CDR3 spans 13 residues. CDR1 and CDR2 (germline): MNHNS, SASEGT. The DNA of the CDR3 is TGCGCCAGCGAGGCTAGCGGCACAGATACGCAGTATTTT. The encoded protein is CASEASGTDTQYF.

The rearrangement links TRBV30 to TRBJ2-5; the match to TRBD2 covers 11 bases. V gave up 1 base and J gave up 3 bases; unmatched junction bases: 10. Germline V gene lookup returns CDR1 GTSNPN and CDR2 SVGIG (reference sequence). CDR3 size: 17 residues. CDR3 DNA: TGTGCCTGGAGTGCTATAGCGGGGGGGCGATTTGAAGAGACCCAGTACTTC. Amino acid sequence: CAWSAIAGGRFEETQYF.

The V and J genes are TRBV7-3 and TRBJ2-5; 8 positions agree with TRBD2. Germline trimming cut 4 bases from V and 5 bases from J; bases unmatched to any gene: 6. Germline V lookup: CDR1 SGHTA, CDR2 FQGTGA. This CDR3 is 14 amino acids long. The CDR3 DNA reads as TGTGCCAGCAGCTCCCGCCCGGGGGGGGAGACCCAGTACTTC. This sequence encodes CASSSRPGGETQYF.

This clone has just one count. This sequence joins TRBV2 and TRBJ1-1, with D tentatively TRBD1 (6 bases). Per the germline V gene, CDR1 is SNHLY and CDR2 is FYNNEI. The CDR3 length is 15 residues. V was cut by 6 bases and J by 0 bases, with 14 bases left in between. The CDR3: CASSFQGHMNTEAFF. DNA of the CDR3: TGTGCCAGCAGCTTCCAGGGACACATGAACACTGAAGCTTTCTTT.